This TCR beta chain was captured in a study of blood T cells in healthy people across ages. Study information: About one barcoded beta molecule per two T cells was captured by template switching.

A second roughly 6 to 12 cycle PCR used barcoded and J-beta primers. Via MiXCR, TCRdb re-called the 5' RACE reads, giving one row per CDR3 protein. This sample has about 1,400,000 distinct CDR3 sequences, with approximately 59% found just once. Germline V gene lookup returns CDR1 DFQATT and CDR2 SNEGSKA (reference sequence). The CDR3 runs to 14 residues. The J segment lost 0 bases and the V segment lost 3 bases, leaving 5 bases of the junction unmatched. In regard to this clonotype: Its antigen is unidentified.

Study-wide results and limits: Reliance upon unsorted PBMCs precluded definitive naive versus antigen-experienced comparison. Naive CD4+ cell counts and diversity both ran higher in long-lived than in aged donors.

The chain carries TRBV20-1 and TRBJ2-7, with 7 bases lining up with TRBD2. The sequenced sample consisted of blood. This receptor was obtained from a man between 18 and 29 years old in good health. The CDR3 is CSASGGIRSYEQYF. As DNA, the CDR3 is TGCAGTGCTAGCGGGGGGATCCGCTCCTACGAGCAGTACTTC.